The subject of this entry is one TCR beta chain. The antigen is unknown. The sorted regulatory T cells were CD4+, CD25-high and CD127-low, with genomic DNA sequenced. The data derive from a study of regulatory and conventional T cells in RAG deficiency. Study-level results: Other subsets showed 9 to 10-fold reductions, but Treg unique TCR beta sequences fell roughly 96-fold in these patients.

The germline V gene encodes CDR1 MNHEY and CDR2 SVGAGI. This CDR3 spans 12 amino acids. V was pared by 5 bases and J by 11 bases, with 8 bases of the junction left unmatched. This table comes from immunoSEQ multiplex PCR, and its TCRdb copy is limited to in-frame clones, with some not included. The sample includes tens of thousands of clones, under 95% of them seen just once. The data also belong to a second study, concerning regulatory T cells. As reported in that work: Primers: 52 TRBV forward and 13 TRBJ reverse. Skewed V and J usage and few unique V-J pairs marked patient repertoires, most in Tregs.

The V gene is TRBV6-5, the J gene TRBJ1-1, with 7 bases that match TRBD1. Sequencing used Tregs sorted from blood. This TCR came from a human donor in good health. CDR3 sequence (DNA): TGTGCCAGCAGTAGACAGGGTTTTAGGGCTTTCTTT. It codes for CASSRQGFRAFF.